This record looks at one TCR beta chain sequence and its context. What antigen it recognizes has not been identified. Base qualities are missing; no much larger clone stands one base away. Trimming at the junction amounts to 4 bases on V and 7 bases on J, and the germline ends lie 17 bases apart. The germline V gene (reference sequence) sets CDR1 to SEHNR and CDR2 to FQNEAQ. The CDR3 covers 15 residues, taking in both the cysteine and the phenylalanine. Only the CDR3 DNA stays, 45 bases, in frame from base 1. To estimate absolute template abundance from read counts, synthetic TCR analog templates were spiked into each PCR. Using the immunoSEQ assay, TCRbeta CDR3 regions were amplified from genomic DNA with bias-controlled V and J gene primers. Sequencing of rearranged TCRbeta segments was done at approximately 20X coverage. For the original study's pipeline: Sequencing errors were corrected by clustering, and CDR3s were annotated against IMGT so that V, D and J genes could be assigned. Downstream analyses used only productive TCRbeta rearrangements and left out out-of-frame or stop-codon sequences. To compute clonality, Shannon entropy was normalized by the log of the number of unique productive sequences and then subtracted from one. Clones differing between time points or between blood and tumor were identified by Fisher's exact test with Benjamini-Hochberg correction at adjusted p below 0.01. TCRdb mirrors the immuneACCESS table, restricted to in-frame sequences. Some clones are absent from its copies; in checked studies, under half trace to an unresolved V gene, and the reason for the others is unknown. D and trimming were read from the DNA, whereas the V and J calls and clone size are those reported in that table. The sample data list 55,000 to 75,000 clones, and over 75% of these were observed just once. The ten most abundant clones make up around 1.5% of the sample.

The entry originates in a study of PD-L1 blockade in urothelial cancer listed by TCRdb under 2017. With respect to the entire study: Every patient began therapy in the mid-2010s and was given atezolizumab 1,200 mg intravenously every 3 weeks. About 90% of the roughly 30 patients were males with bladder-origin urothelial cancer, and about 65% of the roughly 30 reported a prior smoking history. An ECOG performance status of 0 or 1 was recorded for the patients, and 0 to 3 prior chemotherapy regimens had been received by the patients. Blood samples were analyzed at 3 weeks after treatment start (second dose) and at 6 weeks after treatment start. Blood samples gave median yields of around 140,000 T cells and tens of thousands of unique TCRs, along with a median clonality of 0.080. The study, an exploratory multi-omic analysis, examined somatic, immune and clinical correlates of response to PD-L1 blockade with atezolizumab in urothelial cancer. Pretreatment tumor samples, along with matched peripheral blood collected serially before and after atezolizumab treatment, underwent TCR sequencing. Progression-free survival longer than 6 months counted as durable clinical benefit, and TCR features were additionally tested against both progression-free and overall survival. In the same patients, pretreatment tumors underwent whole exome sequencing and RNA sequencing in addition to TCR sequencing. Durable clinical benefit was achieved by nine patients but not by the remaining 20. Under 30 patients had pretreatment blood TCR-seq, 24 had at least one posttreatment blood collection, and 24 had tumor TCR-seq.

The meaning of the sample's time point label: pretreatment peripheral blood. The cohort comprised roughly 30 patients with locally advanced or metastatic urothelial carcinoma treated at Memorial Sloan Kettering on a trial protocol. Peripheral blood mononuclear cells were collected from each patient pretreatment and during treatment, giving between 1 and 8 total time points per patient. The Qiagen DNeasy Blood extraction kit was used to purify genomic DNA from total PBMCs and tumor samples. PBMCs were collected pretreatment and during treatment and were isolated and stored as previously described. Overall results and qualifications from the work: A pretreatment peripheral blood TCR clonality below the median was linked to improved progression-free and overall survival. Among patients with durable benefit, tumor-associated TCR clones showed greater expansion in peripheral blood 3 weeks after treatment started (n ≈ 20, p = 0.022). Because the sample size was small (n of about 31) and many of the analyses were exploratory, the results are meant to be hypothesis-generating.

This specimen consisted of PBMCs, obtained around atezolizumab (anti-PD-L1) treatment. The sequence was collected from a man aged 70-80 years with urothelial cancer. The chain is assembled from TRBV7-9 and TRBJ1-5; 6 matching bases give a weak D call of TRBD1. The base sequence is TGTGCCAGCAGCTCAAGGACAGAAATGGGCCAGCCCCAGCATTTT. This is translated as CASSSRTEMGQPQHF.